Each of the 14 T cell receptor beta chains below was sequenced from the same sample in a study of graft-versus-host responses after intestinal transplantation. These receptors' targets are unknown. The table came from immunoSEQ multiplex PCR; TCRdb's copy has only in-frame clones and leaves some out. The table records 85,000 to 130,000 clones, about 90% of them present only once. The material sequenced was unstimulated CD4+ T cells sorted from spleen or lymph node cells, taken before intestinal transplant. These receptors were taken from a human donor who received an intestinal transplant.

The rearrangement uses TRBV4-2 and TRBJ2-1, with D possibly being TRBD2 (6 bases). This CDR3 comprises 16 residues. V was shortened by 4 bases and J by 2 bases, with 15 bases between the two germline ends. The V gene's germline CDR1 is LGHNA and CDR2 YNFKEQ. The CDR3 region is CASSLLGAGTYNEQFF. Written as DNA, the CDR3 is TGTGCCAGCAGCCTCCTAGGGGCGGGGACCTACAATGAGCAGTTCTTC.

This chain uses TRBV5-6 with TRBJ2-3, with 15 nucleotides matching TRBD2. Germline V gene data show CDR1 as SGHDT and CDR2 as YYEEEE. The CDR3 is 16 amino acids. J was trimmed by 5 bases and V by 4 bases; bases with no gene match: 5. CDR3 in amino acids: CASSRTSGRALDTQYF. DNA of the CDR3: TGTGCCAGCAGCCGGACTAGCGGGAGGGCACTAGATACGCAGTATTTT.

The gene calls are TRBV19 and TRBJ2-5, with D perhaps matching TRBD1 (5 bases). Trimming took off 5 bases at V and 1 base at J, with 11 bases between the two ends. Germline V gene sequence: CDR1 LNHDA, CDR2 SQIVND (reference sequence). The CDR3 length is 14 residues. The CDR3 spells CASSPGYSQETQYF. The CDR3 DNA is TGTGCCAGTAGTCCAGGGTACTCCCAAGAGACCCAGTACTTC.

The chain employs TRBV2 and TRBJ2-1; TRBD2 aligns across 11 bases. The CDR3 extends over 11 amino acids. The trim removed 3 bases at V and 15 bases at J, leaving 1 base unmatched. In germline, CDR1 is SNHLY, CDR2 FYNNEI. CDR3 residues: CASSEGLAAFF. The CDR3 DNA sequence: TGTGCCAGCAGTGAGGGACTAGCGGCGTTCTTC.

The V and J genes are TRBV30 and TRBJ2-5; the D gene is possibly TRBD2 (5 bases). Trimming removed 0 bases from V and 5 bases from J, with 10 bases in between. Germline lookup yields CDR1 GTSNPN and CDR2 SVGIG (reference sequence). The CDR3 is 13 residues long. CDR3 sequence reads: CAWSVHGGETQYF. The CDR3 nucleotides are TGTGCCTGGAGTGTACACGGCGGGGAGACCCAGTACTTC.

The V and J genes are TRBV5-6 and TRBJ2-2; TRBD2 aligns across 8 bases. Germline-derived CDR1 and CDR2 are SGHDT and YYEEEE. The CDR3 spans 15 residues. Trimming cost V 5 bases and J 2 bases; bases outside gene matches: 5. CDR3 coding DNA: TGTGCCAGCAGAAGAGCGGGGGCAAACACCGGGGAGCTGTTTTTT. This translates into CASRRAGANTGELFF.

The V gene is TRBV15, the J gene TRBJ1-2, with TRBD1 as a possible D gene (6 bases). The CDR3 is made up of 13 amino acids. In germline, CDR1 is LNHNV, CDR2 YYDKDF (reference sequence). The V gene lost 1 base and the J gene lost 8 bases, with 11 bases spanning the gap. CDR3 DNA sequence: TGTGCCACCAGCAGAGGACAGGCCTACGGCTACACCTTC. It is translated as CATSRGQAYGYTF.

CDR3 region: CASSYSRGFAPQHF. CDR3 bases: TGTGCCAGCAGTTACTCTCGAGGATTTGCGCCCCAGCATTTT. The rearrangement links TRBV6-5 to TRBJ1-5; D gene unclear. Germline V gene lookup returns CDR1 MNHEY and CDR2 SVGAGI. V dropped 0 bases and J dropped 9 bases, with 12 bases sitting between them. This CDR3 has 14 amino acids.

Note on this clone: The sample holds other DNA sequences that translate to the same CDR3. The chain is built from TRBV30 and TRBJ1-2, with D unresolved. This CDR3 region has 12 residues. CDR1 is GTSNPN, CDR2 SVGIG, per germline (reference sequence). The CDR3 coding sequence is TGTGCATGGGCACCGACTCCTTATGGCTACACCTTC. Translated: CAWAPTPYGYTF.

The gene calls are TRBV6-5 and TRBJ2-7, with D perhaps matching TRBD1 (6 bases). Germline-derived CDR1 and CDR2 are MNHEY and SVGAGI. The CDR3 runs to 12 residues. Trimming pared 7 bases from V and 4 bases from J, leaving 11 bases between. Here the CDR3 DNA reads TGTGCCAGCAAAAGGGGGAAGTACGAGCAGTACTTC. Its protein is CASKRGKYEQYF.

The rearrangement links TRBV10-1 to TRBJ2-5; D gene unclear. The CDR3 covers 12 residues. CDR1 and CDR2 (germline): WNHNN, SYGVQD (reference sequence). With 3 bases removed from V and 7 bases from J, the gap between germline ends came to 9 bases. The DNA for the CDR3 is TGCGCCAGCAGTGACCCTCATGGGACCCAGTACTTC. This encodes CASSDPHGTQYF.

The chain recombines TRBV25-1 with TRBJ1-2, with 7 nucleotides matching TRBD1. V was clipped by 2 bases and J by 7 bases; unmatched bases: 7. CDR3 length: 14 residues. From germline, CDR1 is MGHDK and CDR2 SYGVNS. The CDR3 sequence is CASSERDRTGGYTF. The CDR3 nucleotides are TGTGCCAGCAGTGAAAGGGACAGAACGGGTGGCTACACCTTC.

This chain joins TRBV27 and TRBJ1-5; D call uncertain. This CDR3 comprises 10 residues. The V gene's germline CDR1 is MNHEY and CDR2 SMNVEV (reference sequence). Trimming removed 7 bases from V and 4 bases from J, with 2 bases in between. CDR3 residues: CASKNQPQHF. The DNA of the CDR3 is TGTGCCAGCAAAAATCAGCCCCAGCATTTT.

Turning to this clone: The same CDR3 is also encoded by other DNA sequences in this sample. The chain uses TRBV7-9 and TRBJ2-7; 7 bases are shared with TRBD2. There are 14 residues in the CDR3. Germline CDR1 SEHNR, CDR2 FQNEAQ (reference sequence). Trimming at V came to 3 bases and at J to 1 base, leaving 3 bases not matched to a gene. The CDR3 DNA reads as TGTGCCAGCAGCTTGGGACTAAGTTCCTACGAGCAGTACTTC. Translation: CASSLGLSSYEQYF.